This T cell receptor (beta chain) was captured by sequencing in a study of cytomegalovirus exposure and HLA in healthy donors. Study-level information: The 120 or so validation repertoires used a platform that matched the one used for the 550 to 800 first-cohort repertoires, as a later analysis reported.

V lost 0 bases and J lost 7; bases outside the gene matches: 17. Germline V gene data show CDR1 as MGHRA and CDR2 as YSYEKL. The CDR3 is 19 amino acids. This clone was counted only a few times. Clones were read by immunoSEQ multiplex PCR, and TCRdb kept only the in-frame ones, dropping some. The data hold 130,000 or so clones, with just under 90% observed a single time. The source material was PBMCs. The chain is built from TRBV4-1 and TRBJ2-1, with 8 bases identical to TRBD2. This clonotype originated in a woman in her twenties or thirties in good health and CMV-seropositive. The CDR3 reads CASSQDSPSPGTSSNEQFF. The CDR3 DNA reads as TGCGCCAGCAGCCAAGATAGCCCTAGCCCGGGGACTAGTTCTAATGAGCAGTTCTTC.